This T cell receptor (beta chain) was captured by sequencing in a study of T cell responses to AZD1222 COVID-19 vaccine. Study context: Timing groups of about 4 and about 12 weeks for second doses were pooled. The study, taken as a whole, reports: The sample set comprised mostly white British donors with more females, and clonal diversity was possibly underestimated. Repertoire samples came only from after the peak T cell response.

As regards this clone: The antigen remains unidentified.

Here immunoSEQ multiplex PCR was the method, and the copy in TCRdb shows in-frame clones only, minus some. Of fewer than 200,000 clones in the sample, approximately 92% were seen once. The CDR3 has 14 amino acids. Germline V lookup: CDR1 LNHDA, CDR2 SQIVND (reference sequence). Trimming took off 3 bases at V and 3 bases at J, with 9 bases between the two ends. The material sequenced was peripheral blood, taken on day 0 of AZD1222 vaccination. The chain is built from TRBV19 and TRBJ2-1; the D gene is possibly TRBD2 (5 bases). The sequence was collected from an adult in good health. The CDR3 protein is CASSIEGVYNEQFF. The DNA of the CDR3 is TGTGCCAGTAGTATTGAGGGTGTCTACAATGAGCAGTTCTTC.